The 23 T cell receptor beta chains below come from one sample, sequenced in a study of blood T cell repertoires in COVID-19. Generated by immunoSEQ multiplex PCR, the TCRdb table keeps only in-frame clones and is missing some. Here the sample spans about 250,000 clones, 70% to 90% being singletons. What was sequenced was PBMCs or T cells enriched from blood (not recorded which). The receptors derive from a woman aged 45-65 years who had been exposed to COVID-19.

J is TRBJ1-1 and V is TRBV24-1; D might be TRBD1 (6 bases). Germline CDR1 reads KGHDR; CDR2 reads SFDVKD. Trimming shortened V by 8 bases and J by 5 bases, and 8 bases separated the two germline ends. CDR3 length: 11 residues. As DNA, the CDR3 is TGTGCCACCAAAGGGGGAACTGAAGCTTTCTTT. It specifies CATKGGTEAFF.

This rearrangement joins TRBV6-1 to TRBJ1-5; 7 bases agree with TRBD1. CDR3 length: 16 amino acids. Germline V gene lookup returns CDR1 MNHNS and CDR2 SASEGT. With 4 bases clipped from V and 7 bases from J, the junction kept 13 bases outside the gene matches. As DNA, the CDR3 is TGTGCCAGCAGTGTCGAACGGGTAGGGGGCAGCCAGCCCCAGCATTTT. It specifies CASSVERVGGSQPQHF.

The chain has TRBV19 and TRBJ2-2; 7 bases map to TRBD1. This CDR3 is 13 amino acids long. Germline CDR1 and CDR2: LNHDA and SQIVND (reference sequence). Unmatched junction bases numbered 6, after V lost 10 bases and J lost 4 bases. CDR3 bases: TGTGCCACTACGGGACAGTCCACCGGGGAGCTGTTTTTT. Its translation is CATTGQSTGELFF.

This clone was counted once. V is TRBV18 and J is TRBJ2-2, with D possibly TRBD1 on 6 matching bases. Germline V CDR1 and CDR2: KGHSH, LQKENI. The CDR3 spans 15 residues. Trimming stripped 1 base from V and 5 bases from J, with 11 bases between. The CDR3 spells CASSPLTGGTGELFF. The CDR3 DNA reads as TGTGCCAGCTCACCACTGACAGGCGGAACCGGGGAGCTGTTTTTT.

This chain connects TRBV24-1 to TRBJ2-6, with no clear D. Per the germline V gene, CDR1 is KGHDR and CDR2 is SFDVKD. The V end was cut by 6 bases, the J end by 1 base, with 9 bases between. This CDR3 has 15 amino acids. CDR3 sequence reads: CATSFWSSGANVLTF. CDR3 bases: TGTGCCACCAGTTTCTGGAGTTCTGGGGCCAACGTCCTGACTTTC.

This chain joins TRBV5-1 and TRBJ2-3; TRBD1 aligns across 8 bases. Germline CDR1 reads SGHRS; CDR2 reads YFSETQ. J lost 6 bases, V lost 2 bases, and 8 bases had no gene match. The CDR3 runs 15 residues. CDR3 loop: CASSFGTGVWDTQYF. In nucleotides, the CDR3 is TGCGCCAGCAGCTTCGGGACAGGCGTGTGGGATACGCAGTATTTT.

V and J are TRBV11-2 and TRBJ2-5, with 7 positions matching TRBD2. V dropped 4 bases and J dropped 0; count of bases not matched to a gene: 8. The germline CDR1 and CDR2 sequences are SGHAT and FQNNGV. The length of the CDR3 is 16 residues. The CDR3: CASSSRLAMYQETQYF. In nucleotides, the CDR3 is TGTGCCAGCAGCTCTCGACTAGCCATGTACCAAGAGACCCAGTACTTC.

This clone was seen repeatedly, ten times or more. The V and J genes are TRBV10-1 and TRBJ2-1; a possible D gene is TRBD1 (5 bases). The CDR3 is made up of 12 amino acids. With 2 bases removed from V and 12 bases from J, the gap between germline ends came to 11 bases. CDR1 WNHNN and CDR2 SYGVQD come from the germline V gene (reference sequence). The CDR3 bases are TGCGCCAGCAGTGAGGGACATGGTGCGCAGTTCTTC. Residues: CASSEGHGAQFF.

The genes are TRBV18 and TRBJ1-1, with D maybe TRBD1 (5 bases). Germline CDR1 is KGHSH and CDR2 is LQKENI. Trimming removed 3 bases at V and 5 bases at J, with 16 bases between. This CDR3 has 15 amino acids. CDR3 sequence reads: CASSPSRAGGTEAFF. The CDR3 DNA is TGTGCCAGCTCACCCTCCAGGGCGGGGGGGACTGAAGCTTTCTTT.

The V gene is TRBV5-1, the J gene TRBJ1-6, with D maybe TRBD1 (5 bases). This CDR3 is built from 15 residues. Per germline, CDR1 SGHRS and CDR2 YFSETQ. Trimming shortened V by 4 bases and J by 9 bases, and 17 bases separated the two germline ends. The CDR3 region has the DNA TGCGCCAGCAGCCTCGCGGGGAGGGACCGTTCACCCCTCCACTTT. Its protein is CASSLAGRDRSPLHF.

This chain connects TRBV4-1 to TRBJ2-5, with a weak D call TRBD2 (6 bases). V lost 2 bases to trimming and J lost 2 bases, with 24 bases between them. The CDR3 runs 19 residues. Germline loops: CDR1 MGHRA, CDR2 YSYEKL. CDR3 in DNA: TGCGCCAGCAGCCAATCACCATTCCGCCGGGGGAATGGACAAGAGACCCAGTACTTC. This codes for CASSQSPFRRGNGQETQYF.

The chain recombines TRBV10-3 with TRBJ2-1, with D tentatively TRBD1 (6 bases). The CDR3 consists of 13 residues. The germline V gene has CDR1 ENHRY and CDR2 SYGVKD. V was trimmed by 7 bases and J by 3 bases, leaving 10 bases between them. The CDR3 sequence is CAITGQIYNEQFF. The CDR3 bases are TGTGCCATCACCGGACAGATCTACAATGAGCAGTTCTTC.

The V and J genes are TRBV15 and TRBJ2-7; the D is unclear. The germline V gene has CDR1 LNHNV and CDR2 YYDKDF (reference sequence). Trimming took off 1 base at V and 3 bases at J, with 10 bases between the two ends. The CDR3 has 14 amino acids. The CDR3: CATSRVRGSYEQYF. The CDR3 nucleotides are TGTGCCACCAGCAGAGTTAGAGGAAGCTACGAGCAGTACTTC.

The chain uses TRBV20-1 and TRBJ1-4; no reliable D call. V was trimmed by 3 bases and J by 7 bases, leaving 9 bases between them. CDR1 is DFQATT and CDR2 is SNEGSKA in the germline V gene (reference sequence). The CDR3 contains 12 residues. In nucleotides, the CDR3 is TGCAGTGCTAGTGGAGGTAGTGAAAAACTGTTTTTT. Its protein is CSASGGSEKLFF.

The chain joins TRBV9 to TRBJ2-3; 9 bases align to TRBD2. Germline lookup yields CDR1 SGDLS and CDR2 YYNGEE. V lost 4 bases to trimming and J lost 5 bases; unmatched junction nucleotides: 5. The CDR3 covers 14 residues. Here the CDR3 reads CASSPQAGGDTQYF. CDR3 DNA: TGTGCCAGCAGCCCTCAAGCGGGGGGAGATACGCAGTATTTT. Combining the CDR3 with reference TRBV9 and TRBJ2-3 gives the whole variable domain DSGVTQTPKHLITATGQRVTLRCSPRSGDLSVYWYQQSLDQGLQFLIQYYNGEERAKGNILERFSAQQFPDLHSELNLSSLELGDSALYFCASSPQAGGDTQYFGPGTRLTVL.

This clone has just one count. The chain couples TRBV24-1 to TRBJ2-7; D tentatively reads TRBD1 or TRBD2 (9 bases each). Germline V gene lookup returns CDR1 KGHDR and CDR2 SFDVKD. V dropped 9 bases and J dropped 0 bases, with 26 bases sitting between them. There are 18 residues in the CDR3. CDR3 protein: CATLPGQGIAGASYEQYF. The CDR3 DNA reads as TGTGCCACCCTTCCGGGACAGGGTATAGCGGGGGCCTCCTACGAGCAGTACTTC.

In this sample, this clone turned up a few times. This chain uses TRBV29-1 with TRBJ1-2; 7 positions agree with TRBD1. The J segment lost 3 bases and the V segment lost 1 base, leaving 8 bases of the junction unmatched. The germline V gene encodes CDR1 SQVTM and CDR2 ANQGSEA. The CDR3 is 15 residues long. Here the CDR3 DNA reads TGCAGCGTTGAAGGTAGGACAGGACTACACTATGGCTACACCTTC. It yields the protein CSVEGRTGLHYGYTF.

The chain joins TRBV10-3 to TRBJ1-2; TRBD1 is a possible D gene (5 bases). V was pared by 6 bases and J by 2 bases, with 16 bases between. The CDR3 spans 15 residues. The germline V gene encodes CDR1 ENHRY and CDR2 SYGVKD. For the CDR3, the DNA is TGTGCCATCAGCCACCCCGGGGGGGGGAACTATGGCTACACCTTC. Translating it yields CAISHPGGGNYGYTF.

This sequence joins TRBV5-1 and TRBJ2-6; D possibly corresponds to TRBD1 (6 bases). The germline gives CDR1 SGHRS, CDR2 YFSETQ. This CDR3 has 15 amino acids. V dropped 5 bases and J dropped 2 bases, with 11 bases sitting between them. CDR3 sequence (DNA): TGCGCCAGCAGGATCTCAGGGGCTGGGGCCAACGTCCTGACTTTC. Its protein product is CASRISGAGANVLTF.

The V gene is TRBV6-1, the J gene TRBJ1-2; D is unclear. CDR1 MNHNS and CDR2 SASEGT come from the germline V gene. CDR3 length equals 12 residues. V lost 3 bases to trimming and J lost 4 bases, with 6 bases between them. CDR3 loop: CASSEYSYGYTF. The DNA for the CDR3 is TGTGCCAGCAGTGAGTACAGCTATGGCTACACCTTC.

The chain has TRBV25-1 and TRBJ1-4, with D maybe TRBD1 (5 bases). The germline V gene has CDR1 MGHDK and CDR2 SYGVNS. Trimming left V 5 bases short and J 5 bases short, with 12 bases between. The CDR3 has 14 residues. CDR3 sequence reads: CASSFGGVNEKLFF. The CDR3 nucleotides read TGTGCCAGCAGTTTCGGGGGAGTGAATGAAAAACTGTTTTTT.

The chain joins TRBV7-8 to TRBJ1-3, with D possibly being TRBD1 (5 bases). Germline CDR1 and CDR2: SGHVS and FQNEAQ. This CDR3 is 14 amino acids long. V lost 3 bases and J lost 8, with 14 bases in between. CDR3 amino acids: CASSLTDRGDTIYF. In DNA, the CDR3 is TGTGCCAGCAGCTTGACAGACAGAGGAGACACCATATATTTT.

The chain employs TRBV4-3 and TRBJ2-3; 7 bases agree with TRBD1. The CDR3 consists of 16 residues. The V gene's germline CDR1 is LGHNA and CDR2 YSLEER. Germline trimming cut 0 bases from V and 6 bases from J; bases unmatched to any gene: 9. The CDR3 DNA reads TGCGCCAGCAGCCAAGATTATGGCCAGGGGGTCGATACGCAGTATTTT. It specifies CASSQDYGQGVDTQYF.